The 20 T cell receptor beta chains below come from one sample, sequenced in a study of cytomegalovirus exposure and HLA in healthy donors. The PCR used 60 Vbeta and 13 Jbeta primers. Using immunoSEQ multiplex PCR, the repertoire was profiled, and TCRdb retains in-frame clones only, with some absent. The data include approximately 110,000 clones; the top ten clones carry about 2.5%. The specimen sequenced was PBMCs. The receptor source for this set is a man aged 25-45 years in good health and CMV-seronegative.

V is TRBV28 and J is TRBJ2-1; the D is unclear. From germline, CDR1 is MDHEN and CDR2 SYDVKM. CDR3 size: 11 residues. With 4 bases removed from V and 5 bases from J, the gap between germline ends came to 3 bases. In nucleotides, the CDR3 is TGTGCCAGCAGTTCAAACAATGAGCAGTTCTTC. It yields the protein CASSSNNEQFF.

This chain joins TRBV27 and TRBJ1-5; the D is unclear. Germline assignment: CDR1 MNHEY and CDR2 SMNVEV (reference sequence). V was clipped by 3 bases and J by 5 bases, with 8 bases between them. The CDR3 covers 13 residues. CDR3 nucleotides: TGTGCCAGCAGTTTCGGCGGGTATCAGCCCCAGCATTTT. It yields the protein CASSFGGYQPQHF.

The gene calls are TRBV4-3 and TRBJ2-7; 7 bases are a match to TRBD1. The CDR3 sequence is 16 residues long. Germline-derived CDR1 and CDR2 are LGHNA and YSLEER. V lost 1 base, J lost 3 bases, and 9 bases stayed unmatched. The CDR3 nucleotides read TGCGCCAGCAGCCAAGGGTCCAGGGGGACCGTCTACGAGCAGTACTTC. Translating it yields CASSQGSRGTVYEQYF.

This rearrangement joins TRBV14 to TRBJ2-2; 12 nucleotides line up with TRBD2. CDR1 and CDR2 from the germline V gene are SGHDN and FVKESK. V shed 10 bases and J 6 bases; nucleotides not matched to a gene: 9. CDR3 size: 15 residues. The CDR3 region has the DNA TGTGCCACCGATGAGACTAGCGGGAGACCCGGGGAGCTGTTTTTT. It specifies CATDETSGRPGELFF.

The J gene is TRBJ2-7, the V gene TRBV7-9; no clear D gene. V was shortened by 0 bases and J by 3 bases, with 9 bases between the two germline ends. Germline V gene data show CDR1 as SEHNR and CDR2 as FQNEAQ (reference sequence). This CDR3 is built from 14 residues. The CDR3 here is CASSLAVYYYEQYF. In DNA form, the CDR3 reads TGTGCCAGCAGCTTAGCAGTCTACTACTACGAGCAGTACTTC.

The V and J genes are TRBV28 and TRBJ2-5, with 11 positions matching TRBD2. The CDR3 totals 14 residues. The V gene's germline CDR1 is MDHEN and CDR2 SYDVKM. V was pared by 5 bases and J by 11 bases, with 10 bases of the junction left unmatched. CDR3 amino acids: CASSPLAGVGEQYF. CDR3 nucleotides: TGTGCCAGCAGTCCACTAGCGGGAGTGGGTGAGCAGTACTTC.

Turning to this clone: Other DNA sequences in the same sample also yield this CDR3. For the CDR3, the DNA is TGTGCCAGCAGTTACTTGCCGGGACAGGGAGCGCGCGAGCAGTACTTC. Residues: CASSYLPGQGAREQYF. The chain joins TRBV6-5 to TRBJ2-7; TRBD1 matches at 9 bases. Germline V gene data show CDR1 as MNHEY and CDR2 as SVGAGI. The J segment lost 6 bases and the V segment lost 1 base, leaving 10 bases of the junction unmatched. The CDR3 sequence is 16 residues long.

The CDR3: CASSEKGEGGDTQYF. The CDR3 nucleotides read TGTGCCAGCAGTGAAAAGGGCGAAGGGGGTGATACGCAGTATTTT. The chain joins TRBV6-1 to TRBJ2-3, with D possibly matching TRBD1 (6 bases). CDR1 and CDR2 from the germline V gene are MNHNS and SASEGT. This CDR3 comprises 15 residues. V was clipped by 2 bases and J by 6 bases, with 15 bases between them.

The DNA for the CDR3 is TGTGCCAGCACTGACGCTAGCGGACACTACAATGAGCAGTTCTTC. As protein: CASTDASGHYNEQFF. This chain uses TRBV6-5 with TRBJ2-1; 7 bases are shared with TRBD2. Germline V gives CDR1 MNHEY, CDR2 SVGAGI. V lost 7 bases, J lost 3 bases, and 9 bases stayed unmatched. The CDR3 length is 15 residues.

The chain is built from TRBV28 and TRBJ1-1; no reliable D call. V dropped 6 bases and J dropped 6 bases, with 14 bases sitting between them. CDR1 is MDHEN, CDR2 SYDVKM, per germline. This CDR3 is 13 amino acids long. This CDR3 reads CASRPTETSEAFF. Written as DNA, the CDR3 is TGTGCCAGCAGACCCACAGAGACGTCTGAAGCTTTCTTT.

The chain has TRBV18 and TRBJ2-5; 11 nucleotides agree with TRBD2. The CDR3 totals 15 residues. The ends lost 6 bases at V and 2 bases at J; junction bases unmatched: 5. Germline V lookup: CDR1 KGHSH, CDR2 LQKENI. Here the CDR3 DNA reads TGTGCCAGCTCTACAGGACTAGCGGGTCAAGAGACCCAGTACTTC. Encoded protein: CASSTGLAGQETQYF.

This chain uses TRBV7-9 with TRBJ1-1, with unresolved D. CDR1 SEHNR and CDR2 FQNEAQ come from the germline V gene (reference sequence). The CDR3 is 13 residues long. V was shortened by 5 bases and J by 1 base, with 8 bases between the two germline ends. CDR3: CASSVTQNTEAFF. CDR3 bases: TGTGCCAGCAGCGTGACACAGAACACTGAAGCTTTCTTT.

The chain employs TRBV27 and TRBJ1-1, with D unclear. CDR3 length: 13 residues. V lost 0 bases and J lost 7, with 9 bases in between. Germline CDR1 MNHEY, CDR2 SMNVEV (reference sequence). The CDR3 DNA reads as TGTGCCAGCAGTTTATCGAGAACGGGTGAAGCTTTCTTT. This translates into CASSLSRTGEAFF.

The chain uses TRBV5-1 and TRBJ2-1; D is undetermined. The germline V gene has CDR1 SGHRS and CDR2 YFSETQ. CDR3 length equals 17 residues. The V and J ends lost 0 bases and 8 bases respectively, with 21 bases between them. CDR3 amino acids: CASSLGSLVQYSDEQFF. In DNA, the CDR3 is TGCGCCAGCAGCTTGGGCTCGCTAGTTCAGTATTCAGATGAGCAGTTCTTC.

The genes are TRBV5-1 and TRBJ1-1; D not resolved. The ends were cut back, 3 bases at V and 0 bases at J, with 6 bases in the middle. CDR3 size: 13 residues. Germline CDR1 reads SGHRS; CDR2 reads YFSETQ. The CDR3 coding sequence is TGCGCCAGCAGCTACAGCATGAACACTGAAGCTTTCTTT. This gives the protein CASSYSMNTEAFF.

The rearrangement uses TRBV4-3 and TRBJ2-1, with 12 bases lining up with TRBD2. The ends lost 4 bases at V and 0 bases at J; junction bases unmatched: 4. This CDR3 is built from 17 residues. Germline values: CDR1 LGHNA, CDR2 YSLEER. The CDR3 DNA reads as TGCGCCAGCAGCCTCGGACTAGCGGGGAGCTCCTACAATGAGCAGTTCTTC. It encodes CASSLGLAGSSYNEQFF.

Worth noting for this clone: The missing conserved phenylalanine or tryptophan at the end of this CDR3 makes a read error likely. The chain joins TRBV2 to TRBJ2-7; a possible D gene is TRBD1 (6 bases). With 6 bases removed from V and 3 bases from J, the gap between germline ends came to 18 bases. Germline V CDR1 and CDR2: SNHLY, FYNNEI. The CDR3 extends over 15 amino acids. The CDR3 nucleotides are TGTGCCAGCAGGGGACCCACTACAGGGATCTACGAGCAGTACCTC. It codes for CASRGPTTGIYEQYL.

The chain recombines TRBV30 with TRBJ1-2; tentative D call: TRBD1 (5 bases). The V and J ends lost 4 bases and 5 bases respectively, with 11 bases between them. The CDR3 is made up of 12 amino acids. Germline CDR1 reads GTSNPN; CDR2 reads SVGIG (reference sequence). CDR3 residues: CAWIEGDYGYTF. CDR3 sequence (DNA): TGTGCCTGGATCGAAGGGGATTATGGCTACACCTTC.

The CDR3: CASSWDRPSYEQYF. CDR3 DNA sequence: TGCGCCAGCAGCTGGGACAGGCCCTCCTACGAGCAGTACTTC. J is TRBJ2-7 and V is TRBV5-1, with 8 nucleotides matching TRBD1. Per germline, CDR1 SGHRS and CDR2 YFSETQ. The CDR3 covers 14 residues. The junction had 2 bases not matched to a gene; V was cut back by 3 bases and J by 0 bases.

This chain links TRBV7-8 with TRBJ1-2, with D maybe TRBD1 (5 bases). V shed 4 bases and J shed 3 bases, with 9 bases lying between them. Germline V gene data show CDR1 as SGHVS and CDR2 as FQNEAQ. The CDR3 consists of 13 residues. CDR3 bases: TGTGCCAGCAGCTCCAGGGAAGACTATGGCTACACCTTC. Translation gives CASSSREDYGYTF.